These 27 T cell receptor beta chains were sequenced from one sample in a study of cytomegalovirus exposure and HLA in healthy donors. Primers: 60 Vbeta forward and 13 Jbeta reverse. The assay was immunoSEQ multiplex PCR, and TCRdb's table has in-frame clones only and misses some. The repertoire holds approximately 150,000 clones, with around 80% as singletons. Material for sequencing was PBMCs. All receptors come from a female donor in good health and CMV-seronegative.

The chain recombines TRBV2 with TRBJ2-7; 10 bases are a match to TRBD2. The CDR3 sequence is 15 residues long. CDR1 SNHLY and CDR2 FYNNEI come from the germline V gene. J gave up 3 bases and V 3 bases, and 5 bases lay outside the gene matches. CDR3 sequence reads: CASSDGTSAYYEQYF. In DNA form, the CDR3 reads TGTGCCAGCAGTGATGGGACTAGCGCCTACTACGAGCAGTACTTC.

This chain joins TRBV7-8 and TRBJ1-2; no definite D call. Germline CDR1 reads SGHVS; CDR2 reads FQNEAQ. V was shortened by 3 bases and J by 2 bases, with 10 bases between the two germline ends. This CDR3 region has 14 residues. The CDR3 region is CASSFQDTNYGYTF. The CDR3 nucleotides are TGTGCCAGCAGCTTCCAAGACACCAACTATGGCTACACCTTC.

The V and J genes are TRBV9 and TRBJ2-5, with D hard to call. The J call may be in error: the DNA end matches TRBJ2-7 better. The length of the CDR3 is 14 residues. Germline V gene sequence: CDR1 SGDLS, CDR2 YYNGEE. CDR3 in DNA: TGTGCCAGCAGCCCCCCCGGTGGTCCTTACGAGCAGTACTTC. Its protein is CASSPPGGPYEQYF.

This clone was detected only a few times. The chain couples TRBV14 to TRBJ1-1; D is unresolved. CDR1 and CDR2 from the germline V gene are SGHDN and FVKESK. With 8 bases removed from V and 1 base from J, the gap between germline ends came to 8 bases. The CDR3 is 12 amino acids. The CDR3 sequence is CASQEGNTEAFF. The CDR3 coding sequence is TGTGCCAGCCAAGAGGGGAACACTGAAGCTTTCTTT.

This clone has just one count. The rearrangement uses TRBV29-1 and TRBJ2-1; 14 positions match TRBD2. Germline V gene lookup returns CDR1 SQVTM and CDR2 ANQGSEA. CDR3 length equals 13 residues. Unmatched junction bases numbered 4, after V lost 7 bases and J lost 8 bases. This CDR3 is CSGGLAGAHEQFF. The CDR3 DNA reads as TGCAGCGGGGGACTAGCGGGAGCACATGAGCAGTTCTTC.

This chain joins TRBV7-8 and TRBJ1-1; 8 bases match TRBD1. The CDR3 runs to 14 residues. The trim removed 5 bases at V and 4 bases at J, leaving 6 bases unmatched. Germline V gene data show CDR1 as SGHVS and CDR2 as FQNEAQ. CDR3 loop: CASSPRGRVTEAFF. CDR3 DNA sequence: TGTGCCAGCAGCCCCAGGGGGCGCGTCACTGAAGCTTTCTTT. The complete variable domain, with remaining parts taken from reference TRBV7-8 and TRBJ1-1, reads GAGVSQSPRYKVAKRGQDVALRCDPISGHVSLFWYQQALGQGPEFLTYFQNEAQLDKSGLPSDRFFAERPEGSVSTLKIQRTQQEDSAVYLCASSPRGRVTEAFFGQGTRLTVV.

This clone has a handful of counts. The rearrangement links TRBV7-9 to TRBJ1-1; D gene ambiguous. The CDR3 extends over 13 amino acids. The germline CDR1 and CDR2 sequences are SEHNR and FQNEAQ (reference sequence). The ends were cut back, 3 bases at V and 1 base at J, with 6 bases in the middle. CDR3 nucleotide sequence: TGTGCCAGCAGCTTCGAGCCGAACACTGAAGCTTTCTTT. This translates into CASSFEPNTEAFF.

This clone was recorded only once. V gene TRBV11-2 combines with J gene TRBJ2-5, with TRBD2 identical over 8 bases. After removal of 4 bases from V and 1 base from J, the junction contained 2 bases not matched to a gene. The CDR3 has 14 amino acids. Per germline, CDR1 SGHAT and CDR2 FQNNGV. The CDR3 is CASSSRGGQETQYF. In DNA, the CDR3 is TGTGCCAGCAGCTCCCGGGGGGGCCAAGAGACCCAGTACTTC.

The rearrangement links TRBV5-1 to TRBJ2-2, with a tentative D call TRBD2 (6 bases). CDR1 SGHRS and CDR2 YFSETQ come from the germline V gene. V was clipped by 5 bases and J by 5 bases, with 16 bases between them. CDR3 length equals 15 residues. The CDR3 loop reads CASSIRPGETGELFF. CDR3 nucleotide sequence: TGCGCCAGCAGTATTAGACCGGGGGAGACCGGGGAGCTGTTTTTT.

This chain links TRBV7-8 with TRBJ1-3, with D unclear. Trimming left V 1 base short and J 0 bases short, with 10 bases between. The CDR3 has 16 residues. Looked up from germline, CDR1 is SGHVS and CDR2 is FQNEAQ. CDR3 residues: CASSLGPGSSGNTIYF. As DNA, the CDR3 is TGTGCCAGCAGCTTAGGGCCGGGTAGCTCTGGAAACACCATATATTTT.

The chain employs TRBV30 and TRBJ2-5; D is possibly TRBD2 (6 bases). The better agreement between TRBJ2-7 and the DNA end casts doubt on the J call. The CDR3 has 12 residues. From germline, CDR1 is GTSNPN and CDR2 SVGIG (reference sequence). This chain's CDR3 is CAWGGTSYEQYF. For the CDR3, the DNA is TGTGCCTGGGGCGGGACCTCCTACGAGCAGTACTTC.

The chain employs TRBV28 and TRBJ1-1; possibly TRBD1 for D (5 bases). Deletions cut 3 bases from V and 8 bases from J, with 25 bases between. The CDR3 sequence is 17 residues long. Germline assignment: CDR1 MDHEN and CDR2 SYDVKM. The CDR3 loop is CASSFAAQDSSTREAFF. CDR3 DNA sequence: TGTGCCAGCAGTTTCGCGGCCCAAGACAGTTCTACAAGGGAAGCTTTCTTT.

This rearrangement joins TRBV6-4 to TRBJ2-1; 11 bases agree with TRBD2. The ends lost 4 bases at V and 8 bases at J; junction bases unmatched: 7. This CDR3 is 15 amino acids long. Germline-derived CDR1 and CDR2 are MRHNA and SNTAGT. Written as DNA, the CDR3 is TGTGCCAGCAGTGCTAGCGGGAGGCCCAGCGATGAGCAGTTCTTC. Translation: CASSASGRPSDEQFF.

V and J are TRBV18 and TRBJ1-1; maybe TRBD1 (6 bases). Germline CDR1 is KGHSH and CDR2 is LQKENI. The germline V and J ends were trimmed by 8 bases and 3 bases, with 22 bases remaining between them. The CDR3 covers 16 residues. In nucleotides, the CDR3 is TGTGCCAGCGAGGGGGGCGGGGGGCATCTGGACACTGAAGCTTTCTTT. Translation gives CASEGGGGHLDTEAFF.

Regarding this clone: One end of the junction does not line up with germline, which may come from a read error. V and J are TRBV7-9 and TRBJ1-1, with D uncertain. In germline, CDR1 is SEHNR, CDR2 FQNEAQ (reference sequence). The CDR3 loop spans 12 amino acids. CDR3: CSSSPSNTEAFF. The CDR3 DNA reads TGTTCCAGCAGCCCTTCGAACACTGAAGCTTTCTTT.

This chain connects TRBV6-6 to TRBJ1-2, with unresolved D. Per germline, CDR1 MNHNY and CDR2 SVGAGI (reference sequence). CDR3 length: 14 amino acids. V lost 4 bases and J 6 bases, leaving 15 bases between the germline ends. For the CDR3, the DNA is TGTGCCAGCAGTTCGGATGCGGGCAGAGATGGCTACACCTTC. This translates into CASSSDAGRDGYTF.

About this clone itself: This same CDR3 is encoded by further DNA sequences in the sample. The chain recombines TRBV9 with TRBJ1-5, with D possibly matching TRBD1 (6 bases). Deletions cut 2 bases from V and 0 bases from J, with 9 bases between. CDR3 length equals 15 residues. Germline lookup yields CDR1 SGDLS and CDR2 YYNGEE. The DNA of the CDR3 is TGTGCCAGCAGCGTTGAGGGGGATAGCAATCAGCCCCAGCATTTT. Translating it yields CASSVEGDSNQPQHF.

The chain employs TRBV30 and TRBJ2-3, with unresolved D. V lost 3 bases, J lost 1 base, and 14 bases lay in between. The CDR3 is 15 residues long. Germline CDR1 is GTSNPN and CDR2 is SVGIG (reference sequence). The CDR3 bases are TGTGCCTGGAGGCGAGGTGGAACGGGCACAGATACGCAGTATTTT. Amino acid sequence: CAWRRGGTGTDTQYF.

The chain carries TRBV10-3 and TRBJ2-7; tentative D call: TRBD1 (6 bases). The CDR3 length is 16 residues. With 4 bases removed from V and 3 bases from J, the gap between germline ends came to 19 bases. Germline V lookup: CDR1 ENHRY, CDR2 SYGVKD. This CDR3 reads CAISVSGAGVFYEQYF. The CDR3 DNA reads TGTGCCATCAGTGTATCTGGGGCAGGGGTTTTCTACGAGCAGTACTTC.

The rearrangement joins TRBV28 to TRBJ2-3; 12 bases are a match to TRBD2. Per germline, CDR1 MDHEN and CDR2 SYDVKM. V trimming: 5 bases; J trimming: 7 bases; junction bases outside the gene matches: 10. This CDR3 spans 16 amino acids. CDR3 protein: CASSPPSGGALNTQYF. In nucleotides, the CDR3 is TGTGCCAGCAGTCCTCCTAGCGGGGGGGCCCTGAATACGCAGTATTTT. Together with reference TRBV28 and TRBJ2-3, the CDR3 gives the full variable domain: DVKVTQSSRYLVKRTGEKVFLECVQDMDHENMFWYRQDPGLGLRLIYFSYDVKMKEKGDIPEGYSVSREKKERFSLILESASTNQTSMYLCASSPPSGGALNTQYFGPGTRLTVL.

This rearrangement joins TRBV10-3 to TRBJ1-1; D is unclear. Germline V gene data show CDR1 as ENHRY and CDR2 as SYGVKD. The CDR3 is 13 amino acids. Between the trimmed V and J ends, which lost 3 bases and 2 bases, there was a span of 7 bases. The CDR3 DNA sequence: TGTGCCATCAGTGATCCCCTAAACACTGAAGCTTTCTTT. Translation gives CAISDPLNTEAFF.

In nucleotides, the CDR3 is TGCGCCAGCAGCTTGGGGGCGGGAGGGTCCCAAGAGACCCAGTACTTC. Amino acids: CASSLGAGGSQETQYF. The chain couples TRBV5-1 to TRBJ2-5; 9 bases are shared with TRBD2. Trimming cost V 0 bases and J 1 base; bases outside gene matches: 4. Germline assignment: CDR1 SGHRS and CDR2 YFSETQ. The CDR3 length is 16 residues.

The V and J genes are TRBV28 and TRBJ1-3; no reliable D call. From germline, CDR1 is MDHEN and CDR2 SYDVKM. The CDR3 covers 17 residues. Trimming cost V 5 bases and J 0 bases, with 17 bases left between them. DNA for the CDR3: TGTGCCAGCAGTCCTTGGCAGGACTCCAGCTCTGGAAACACCATATATTTT. Translation gives CASSPWQDSSSGNTIYF. Using reference TRBV28 and TRBJ1-3 for the parts outside the CDR3, the full variable domain is DVKVTQSSRYLVKRTGEKVFLECVQDMDHENMFWYRQDPGLGLRLIYFSYDVKMKEKGDIPEGYSVSREKKERFSLILESASTNQTSMYLCASSPWQDSSSGNTIYFGEGSWLTVV.

The genes are TRBV27 and TRBJ1-3; D might be TRBD1 (5 bases). This CDR3 is built from 16 residues. V was pared by 0 bases and J by 1 base, with 10 bases between. CDR1 and CDR2 from the germline V gene are MNHEY and SMNVEV (reference sequence). CDR3 protein: CASSLSVGGSGNTIYF. The CDR3 DNA reads TGTGCCAGCAGTTTATCGGTTGGGGGGTCTGGAAACACCATATATTTT.

The gene calls are TRBV30 and TRBJ2-7; no firm D call. Germline V gene sequence: CDR1 GTSNPN, CDR2 SVGIG (reference sequence). CDR3 length equals 12 residues. Trimming took off 1 base at V and 4 bases at J, with 8 bases between the two ends. The CDR3 here is CAWSATMYEQYF. The CDR3 DNA is TGTGCCTGGAGTGCAACAATGTACGAGCAGTACTTC.

The rearrangement links TRBV15 to TRBJ2-3; D possibly corresponds to TRBD2 (6 bases). The germline V and J ends were trimmed by 7 bases and 0 bases, with 14 bases remaining between them. Germline-derived CDR1 and CDR2 are LNHNV and YYDKDF (reference sequence). This CDR3 is 15 amino acids long. The CDR3 DNA sequence: TGTGCCACCAAGCTGGCGGGGCTTAGCACAGATACGCAGTATTTT. It codes for CATKLAGLSTDTQYF.

The CDR3 coding sequence is TGCAGTGCTAGACCGGGGTATGGCTACACCTTC. Amino acids: CSARPGYGYTF. The J gene is TRBJ1-2, the V gene TRBV20-1; D unresolved. Trimming shortened V by 2 bases and J by 5 bases, and 6 bases separated the two germline ends. The CDR3 sequence is 11 residues long. Germline-derived CDR1 and CDR2 are DFQATT and SNEGSKA (reference sequence).